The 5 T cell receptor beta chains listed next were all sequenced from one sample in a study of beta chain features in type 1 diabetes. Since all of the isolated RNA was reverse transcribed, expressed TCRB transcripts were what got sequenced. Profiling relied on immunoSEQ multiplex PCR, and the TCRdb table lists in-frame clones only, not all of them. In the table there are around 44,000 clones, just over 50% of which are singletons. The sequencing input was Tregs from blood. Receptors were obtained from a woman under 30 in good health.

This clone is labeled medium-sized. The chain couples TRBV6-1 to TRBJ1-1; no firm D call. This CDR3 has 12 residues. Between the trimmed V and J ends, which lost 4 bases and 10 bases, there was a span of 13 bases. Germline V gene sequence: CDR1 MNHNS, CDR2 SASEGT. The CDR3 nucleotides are TGTGCCAGCAGTGGCCGGCGGGTGCGAGCTTTCTTT. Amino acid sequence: CASSGRRVRAFF.

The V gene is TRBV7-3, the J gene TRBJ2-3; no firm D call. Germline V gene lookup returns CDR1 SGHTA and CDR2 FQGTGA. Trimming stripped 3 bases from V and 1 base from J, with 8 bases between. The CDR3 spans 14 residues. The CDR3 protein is CASSLLGRTDTQYF. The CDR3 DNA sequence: TGTGCCAGCAGCTTGTTGGGCCGCACAGATACGCAGTATTTT.

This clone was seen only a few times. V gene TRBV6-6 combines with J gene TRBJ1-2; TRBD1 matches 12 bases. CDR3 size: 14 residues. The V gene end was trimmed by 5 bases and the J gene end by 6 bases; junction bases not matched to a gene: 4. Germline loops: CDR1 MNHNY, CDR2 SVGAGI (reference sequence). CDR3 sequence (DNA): TGTGCCAGCAGTAGGGGACAGGGGGCCGATGGCTACACCTTC. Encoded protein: CASSRGQGADGYTF.

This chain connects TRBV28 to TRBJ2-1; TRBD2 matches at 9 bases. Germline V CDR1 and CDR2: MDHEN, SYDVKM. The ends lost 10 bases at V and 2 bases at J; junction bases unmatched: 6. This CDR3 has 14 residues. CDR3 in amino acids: CATSGTSPYNEQFF. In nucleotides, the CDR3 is TGTGCCACCTCCGGGACTAGCCCCTACAATGAGCAGTTCTTC.

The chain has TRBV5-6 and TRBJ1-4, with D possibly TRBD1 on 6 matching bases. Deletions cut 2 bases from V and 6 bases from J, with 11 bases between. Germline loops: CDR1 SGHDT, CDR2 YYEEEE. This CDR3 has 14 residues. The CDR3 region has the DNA TGTGCCAGCAGCTTACAGGGTTTTGATGAAAAACTGTTTTTT. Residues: CASSLQGFDEKLFF.